The text below deals with one T cell receptor beta chain. An end of the junction differs from the germline gene, which may be a read error. The data originate from a study of T cell changes during pregnancy in multiple sclerosis. Germline CDR1 is LNHDA and CDR2 is SQIVND (reference sequence). The CDR3 runs to 15 residues. Clones were sequenced by immunoSEQ multiplex PCR, and TCRdb holds only the in-frame ones, with some missing. Of 90,000 to 95,000 clones listed, approximately 90% were seen once; the top ten hold 0.9% to 0.95%. V is TRBV19 and J is TRBJ2-1; D remains ambiguous. The material was peripheral blood, obtained before pregnancy. The clonotype comes from a female donor with multiple sclerosis, enrolled in a pregnancy study. The CDR3 DNA is TGTGCCAGTAGCATAGGCCCCTCGACGGGCAATGAGCAGTTCTTC. It translates to CASSIGPSTGNEQFF.